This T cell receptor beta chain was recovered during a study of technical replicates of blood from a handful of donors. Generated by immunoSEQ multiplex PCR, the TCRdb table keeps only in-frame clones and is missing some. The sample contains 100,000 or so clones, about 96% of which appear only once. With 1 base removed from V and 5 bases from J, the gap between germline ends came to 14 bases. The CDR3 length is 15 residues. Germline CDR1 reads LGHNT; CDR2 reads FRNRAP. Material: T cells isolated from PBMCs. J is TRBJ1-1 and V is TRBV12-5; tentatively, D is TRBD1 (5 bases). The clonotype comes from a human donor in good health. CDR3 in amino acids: CASGLEGATGTEAFF. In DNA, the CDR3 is TGTGCTAGTGGTTTGGAAGGGGCCACGGGTACTGAAGCTTTCTTT.